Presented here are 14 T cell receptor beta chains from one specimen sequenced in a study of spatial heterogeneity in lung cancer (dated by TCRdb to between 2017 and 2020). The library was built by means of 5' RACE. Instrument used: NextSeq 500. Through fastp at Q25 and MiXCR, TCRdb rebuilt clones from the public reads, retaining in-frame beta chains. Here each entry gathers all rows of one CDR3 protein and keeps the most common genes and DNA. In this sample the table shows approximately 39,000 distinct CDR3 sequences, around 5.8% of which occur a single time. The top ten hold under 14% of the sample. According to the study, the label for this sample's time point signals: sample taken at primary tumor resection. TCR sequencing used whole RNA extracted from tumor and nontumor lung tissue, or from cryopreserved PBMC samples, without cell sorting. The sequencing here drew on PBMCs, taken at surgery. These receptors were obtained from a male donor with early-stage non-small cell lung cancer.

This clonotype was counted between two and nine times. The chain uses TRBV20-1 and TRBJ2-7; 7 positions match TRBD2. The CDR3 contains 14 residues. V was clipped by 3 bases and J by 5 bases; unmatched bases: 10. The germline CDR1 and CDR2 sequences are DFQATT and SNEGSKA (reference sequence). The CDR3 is CSARPAASGNEQYF. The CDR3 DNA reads TGCAGTGCTAGGCCTGCCGCTAGCGGAAACGAGCAGTACTTC.

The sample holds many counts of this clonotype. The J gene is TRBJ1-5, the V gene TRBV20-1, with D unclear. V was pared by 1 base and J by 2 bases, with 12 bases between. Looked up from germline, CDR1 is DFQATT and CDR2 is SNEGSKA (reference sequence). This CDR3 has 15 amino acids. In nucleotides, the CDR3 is TGCAGTGCTAGAGTGGGCAGTTCAGGCAATCAGCCCCAGCATTTT. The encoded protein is CSARVGSSGNQPQHF.

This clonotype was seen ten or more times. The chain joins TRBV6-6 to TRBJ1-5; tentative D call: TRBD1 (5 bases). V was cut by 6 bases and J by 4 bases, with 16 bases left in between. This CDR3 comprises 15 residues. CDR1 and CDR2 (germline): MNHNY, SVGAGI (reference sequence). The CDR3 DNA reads TGTGCCAGCAGCTCCCCCGGACAAGGTAATCAGCCCCAGCATTTT. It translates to CASSSPGQGNQPQHF.

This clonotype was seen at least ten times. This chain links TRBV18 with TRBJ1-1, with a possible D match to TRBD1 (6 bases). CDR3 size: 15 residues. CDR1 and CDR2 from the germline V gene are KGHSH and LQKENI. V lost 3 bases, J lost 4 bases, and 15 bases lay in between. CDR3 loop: CASSPLGGGGTEAFF. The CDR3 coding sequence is TGTGCCAGCTCACCTTTGGGTGGAGGGGGCACTGAAGCTTTCTTT.

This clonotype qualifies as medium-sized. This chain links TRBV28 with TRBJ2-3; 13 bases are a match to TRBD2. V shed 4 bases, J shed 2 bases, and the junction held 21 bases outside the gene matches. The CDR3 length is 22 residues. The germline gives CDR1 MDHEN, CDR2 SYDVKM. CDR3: CASSSPYYTPSTSGGSTDTQYF. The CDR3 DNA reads TGTGCCAGCAGTTCCCCTTATTATACCCCCTCGACTAGCGGGGGGTCCACAGATACGCAGTATTTT. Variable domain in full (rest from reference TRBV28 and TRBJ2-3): DVKVTQSSRYLVKRTGEKVFLECVQDMDHENMFWYRQDPGLGLRLIYFSYDVKMKEKGDIPEGYSVSREKKERFSLILESASTNQTSMYLCASSSPYYTPSTSGGSTDTQYFGPGTRLTVL.

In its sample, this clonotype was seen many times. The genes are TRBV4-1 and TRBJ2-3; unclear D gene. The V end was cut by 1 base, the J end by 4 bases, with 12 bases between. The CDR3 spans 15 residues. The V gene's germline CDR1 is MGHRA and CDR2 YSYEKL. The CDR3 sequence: CASSQARTPPDTQYF. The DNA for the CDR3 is TGCGCCAGCAGCCAAGCCCGTACCCCCCCAGATACGCAGTATTTT.

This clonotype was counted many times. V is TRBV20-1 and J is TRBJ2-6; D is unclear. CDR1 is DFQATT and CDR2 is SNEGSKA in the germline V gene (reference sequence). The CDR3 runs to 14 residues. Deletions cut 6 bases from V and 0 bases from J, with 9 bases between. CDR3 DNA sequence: TGCAGTGCCCCCCTGGGCTCTGGGGCCAACGTCCTGACTTTC. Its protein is CSAPLGSGANVLTF.

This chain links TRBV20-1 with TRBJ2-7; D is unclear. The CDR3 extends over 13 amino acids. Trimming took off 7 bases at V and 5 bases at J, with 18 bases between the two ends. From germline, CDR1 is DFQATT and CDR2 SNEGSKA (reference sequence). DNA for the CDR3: TGCAGTGGGTCGGCGTCGGCGGTCAACGAGCAGTACTTC. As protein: CSGSASAVNEQYF.

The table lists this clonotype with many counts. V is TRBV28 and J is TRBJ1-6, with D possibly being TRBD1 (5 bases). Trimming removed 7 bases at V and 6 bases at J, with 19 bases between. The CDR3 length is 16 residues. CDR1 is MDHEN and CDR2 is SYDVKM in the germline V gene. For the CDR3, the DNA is TGTGCCAGCAATCGGATCGGGGACCTGGGTAATTCACCCCTCCACTTT. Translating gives CASNRIGDLGNSPLHF.

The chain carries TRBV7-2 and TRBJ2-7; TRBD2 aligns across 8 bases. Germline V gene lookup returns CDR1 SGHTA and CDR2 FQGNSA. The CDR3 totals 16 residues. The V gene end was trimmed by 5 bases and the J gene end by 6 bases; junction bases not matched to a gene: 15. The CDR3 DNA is TGTGCCAGCAGCCTAGGCCCGGGAGGGAGAAGTAGCGAGCAGTACTTC. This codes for CASSLGPGGRSSEQYF. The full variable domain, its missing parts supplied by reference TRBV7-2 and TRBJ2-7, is GAGVSQSPSNKVTEKGKDVELRCDPISGHTALYWYRQSLGQGLEFLIYFQGNSAPDKSGLPSDRFSAERTGGSVSTLTIQRTQQEDSAVYLCASSLGPGGRSSEQYFGPGTRLTVT.

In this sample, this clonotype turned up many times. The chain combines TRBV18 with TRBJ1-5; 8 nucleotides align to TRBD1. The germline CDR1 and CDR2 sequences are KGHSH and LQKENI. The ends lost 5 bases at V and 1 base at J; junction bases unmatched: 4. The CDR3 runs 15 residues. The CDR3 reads CASSEQGVSNQPQHF. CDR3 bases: TGTGCCAGCTCAGAACAGGGGGTGAGCAATCAGCCCCAGCATTTT.

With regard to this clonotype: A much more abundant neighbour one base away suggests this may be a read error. The CDR3 loop is CASGAGPSYEQYF. The CDR3 nucleotides read TGTGCCAGCGGAGCGGGGCCCTCCTACGAGCAGTACTTC. The V and J genes are TRBV28 and TRBJ2-7, with 7 positions matching TRBD2. This CDR3 contains 13 residues. Germline CDR1 is MDHEN and CDR2 is SYDVKM. V shed 8 bases and J 0 bases; nucleotides not matched to a gene: 4.

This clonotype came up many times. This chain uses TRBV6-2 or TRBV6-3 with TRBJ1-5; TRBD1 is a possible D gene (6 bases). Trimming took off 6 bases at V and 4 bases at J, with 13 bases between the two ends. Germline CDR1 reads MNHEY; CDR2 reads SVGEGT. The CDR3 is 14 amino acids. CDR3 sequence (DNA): TGTGCCAGCAGGGCCTGGGGGGCGAATCAGCCCCAGCATTTT. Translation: CASRAWGANQPQHF.

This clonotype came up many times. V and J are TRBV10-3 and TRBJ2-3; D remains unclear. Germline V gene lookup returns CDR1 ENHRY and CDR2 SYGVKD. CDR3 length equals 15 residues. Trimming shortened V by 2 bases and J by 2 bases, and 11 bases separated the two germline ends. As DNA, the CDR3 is TGTGCCATCAGTGAGGGGAACCCGGTCACAGATACGCAGTATTTT. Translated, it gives CAISEGNPVTDTQYF.